The 25 T cell receptor beta chains in this list originate from one sample, sequenced in a study of blood T cell repertoires in COVID-19. Generated by immunoSEQ multiplex PCR, the TCRdb table keeps only in-frame clones and is missing some. The data contain approximately 110,000 clones, 92% of them singletons. The sequencing sample was made of peripheral blood. The receptor set was obtained from a man aged 45-60 years with COVID-19, enrolled during active disease.

V is TRBV7-9 and J is TRBJ2-5, with 7 bases that match TRBD1. V lost 1 base to trimming and J lost 5 bases; unmatched junction nucleotides: 10. Per germline, CDR1 SEHNR and CDR2 FQNEAQ (reference sequence). The CDR3 runs to 16 residues. CDR3 sequence reads: CASSLGGRGGWETQYF. Here the CDR3 DNA reads TGTGCCAGCAGCTTAGGGGGACGAGGGGGCTGGGAGACCCAGTACTTC.

The V call is TRBV6-5, the J call TRBJ1-2, with D hard to call. This CDR3 spans 16 amino acids. Germline V gene data show CDR1 as MNHEY and CDR2 as SVGAGI. V dropped 0 bases and J dropped 0 bases, with 11 bases sitting between them. In DNA form, the CDR3 reads TGTGCCAGCAGTTACTCTCGCCGTATAGCTAACTATGGCTACACCTTC. As protein: CASSYSRRIANYGYTF.

J is TRBJ1-5 and V is TRBV12-3 or TRBV12-4; D gene unclear. V was pared by 5 bases and J by 7 bases, with 12 bases between. The CDR3 spans 13 residues. CDR3 loop: CASSPAGGQPQHF. The CDR3 DNA is TGTGCCAGCAGTCCGGCAGGCGGGCAGCCCCAGCATTTT.

The chain recombines TRBV21-1 with TRBJ1-1; TRBD1, the table's D call, lacks a check against the DNA. TRBV21-1 constitutes a pseudogene. The CDR3 extends over 14 amino acids. CDR3 loop: CASSKEKDRPEAFF. The CDR3, as DNA: TGTGCCAGCAGCAAAGAAAAGGACAGACCTGAAGCTTTCTTT.

The chain has TRBV29-1 and TRBJ2-1, with D uncertain. Germline V gene data show CDR1 as SQVTM and CDR2 as ANQGSEA. V lost 8 bases to trimming and J lost 6 bases, with 11 bases between them. The CDR3 runs 11 residues. In nucleotides, the CDR3 is TGCAGCCTATTAGTTCTCAATGAGCAGTTCTTC. Its translation: CSLLVLNEQFF.

This chain uses TRBV15 with TRBJ2-1, with TRBD2 identical over 8 bases. The germline CDR1 and CDR2 sequences are LNHNV and YYDKDF (reference sequence). V shed 10 bases and J 6 bases; nucleotides not matched to a gene: 11. This CDR3 has 14 residues. The CDR3 coding sequence is TGTGCCATCCCAAAGACTAGCGCGGTCAATGAGCAGTTCTTC. Translating it yields CAIPKTSAVNEQFF. The complete variable domain, with remaining parts taken from reference TRBV15 and TRBJ2-1, reads DAMVIQNPRYQVTQFGKPVTLSCSQTLNHNVMYWYQQKSSQAPKLLFHYYDKDFNNEADTPDNFQSRRPNTSFCFLDIRSPGLGDTAMYLCAIPKTSAVNEQFFGPGTRLTVL.

This clone has just one count. The CDR3 protein is CAISESSGNTEAFF. The DNA of the CDR3 is TGTGCCATCAGTGAGTCGAGTGGGAACACTGAAGCTTTCTTT. The chain employs TRBV10-3 and TRBJ1-1, with D hard to call. The CDR3 sequence is 14 residues long. Germline V CDR1 and CDR2: ENHRY, SYGVKD. V was pared by 0 bases and J by 1 base, with 6 bases between.

The chain couples TRBV18 to TRBJ2-1; D perhaps matches TRBD2 (6 bases). V lost 3 bases and J 5 bases, leaving 11 bases between the germline ends. Per the germline V gene, CDR1 is KGHSH and CDR2 is LQKENI. The length of the CDR3 is 14 residues. The CDR3 nucleotides are TGTGCCAGCTCACCTGGCGGGGCCAACAATGAGCAGTTCTTC. Residues: CASSPGGANNEQFF. Filled out from reference TRBV18 and TRBJ2-1, the complete variable domain reads NAGVMQNPRHLVRRRGQEARLRCSPMKGHSHVYWYRQLPEEGLKFMVYLQKENIIDESGMPKERFSAEFPKEGPSILRIQQVVRGDSAAYFCASSPGGANNEQFFGPGTRLTVL.

J is TRBJ1-1 and V is TRBV19; D might be TRBD1 (6 bases). With 1 base removed from V and 4 bases from J, the gap between germline ends came to 13 bases. The CDR3 consists of 15 residues. Germline CDR1 is LNHDA and CDR2 is SQIVND (reference sequence). This chain's CDR3 is CASSIVNRVGTEAFF. In DNA form, the CDR3 reads TGTGCCAGTAGTATAGTAAACAGGGTGGGCACTGAAGCTTTCTTT.

This clone appeared a single time. The rearrangement uses TRBV27 and TRBJ2-1; D not certain. The CDR3 totals 13 residues. Trimming stripped 2 bases from V and 9 bases from J, with 11 bases between. CDR1 is MNHEY and CDR2 is SMNVEV in the germline V gene (reference sequence). CDR3 DNA: TGTGCCAGCAGTTTAACCCTCCTCGGTGAGCAGTTCTTC. Translation gives CASSLTLLGEQFF.

The chain links TRBV7-9 to TRBJ1-2; 7 bases align to TRBD1. From germline, CDR1 is SEHNR and CDR2 FQNEAQ (reference sequence). V lost 5 bases, J lost 7 bases, and 10 bases stayed unmatched. This CDR3 contains 14 residues. For the CDR3, the DNA is TGTGCCAGCAGCCCATTTGAGGGGGCGGGTGGCTACACCTTC. This sequence encodes CASSPFEGAGGYTF.

In this sample, this clone turned up once. The V gene is TRBV5-1, the J gene TRBJ2-1; perhaps TRBD1 as D (5 bases). Germline loops: CDR1 SGHRS, CDR2 YFSETQ. CDR3 length: 14 amino acids. Trimming left V 0 bases short and J 6 bases short, with 10 bases between. CDR3 DNA sequence: TGCGCCAGCAGCTTGGGGGGCTGGGCCAATGAGCAGTTCTTC. Residues: CASSLGGWANEQFF.

The chain links TRBV9 to TRBJ2-3; D is perhaps TRBD2 (5 bases). V lost 1 base and J lost 3, with 15 bases in between. The CDR3 is 16 residues long. Germline V gene lookup returns CDR1 SGDLS and CDR2 YYNGEE. CDR3 bases: TGTGCCAGCAGCGTAACTCCGGAGGTGGGGACAGATACGCAGTATTTT. This encodes CASSVTPEVGTDTQYF. Complete variable domain (other parts from reference TRBV9 and TRBJ2-3): DSGVTQTPKHLITATGQRVTLRCSPRSGDLSVYWYQQSLDQGLQFLIQYYNGEERAKGNILERFSAQQFPDLHSELNLSSLELGDSALYFCASSVTPEVGTDTQYFGPGTRLTVL.

The chain combines TRBV30 with TRBJ2-7, with D possibly being TRBD2 (6 bases). CDR1 is GTSNPN and CDR2 is SVGIG in the germline V gene (reference sequence). Trimming removed 3 bases from V and 6 bases from J, with 12 bases in between. The CDR3 runs 12 residues. CDR3 bases: TGTGCCTGGAGCCCCCGGGGGAGCGAGCAGTACTTC. Amino acid sequence: CAWSPRGSEQYF. Using reference TRBV30 and TRBJ2-7 for the parts outside the CDR3, the full variable domain is SQTIHQWPATLVQPVGSPLSLECTVEGTSNPNLYWYRQAAGRGLQLLFYSVGIGQISSEVPQNLSASRPQDRQFILSSKKLLLSDSGFYLCAWSPRGSEQYFGPGTRLTVT.

This chain connects TRBV28 to TRBJ1-5; the D is unclear. This CDR3 comprises 14 residues. The V gene lost 1 base and the J gene lost 6 bases, with 10 bases spanning the gap. Germline V lookup: CDR1 MDHEN, CDR2 SYDVKM. The CDR3 is CASSLSGFGQPQHF. As DNA, the CDR3 is TGTGCCAGCAGTTTATCAGGTTTCGGTCAGCCCCAGCATTTT.

V gene TRBV5-1 combines with J gene TRBJ2-3; 8 positions match TRBD2. With V trimmed by 4 bases and J by 0 bases, 7 bases remained unmatched. Germline loops: CDR1 SGHRS, CDR2 YFSETQ. This CDR3 spans 16 amino acids. The CDR3: CASSTSTSGSTDTQYF. Written as DNA, the CDR3 is TGCGCCAGCAGCACTTCTACTAGCGGAAGCACAGATACGCAGTATTTT.

The V gene is TRBV27, the J gene TRBJ2-7, with TRBD2 matching over 8 bases. Trimming took 2 bases from V and 0 from J; bases not matched to a gene: 3. CDR1 is MNHEY and CDR2 is SMNVEV in the germline V gene (reference sequence). The CDR3 is 15 residues long. CDR3 nucleotides: TGTGCCAGCAGTTTAACGGGGGGGCGCTCCTACGAGCAGTACTTC. Encoded protein: CASSLTGGRSYEQYF.

Here the CDR3 reads CAIGQGPNEQFF. CDR3 in DNA: TGTGCCATTGGACAGGGGCCCAATGAGCAGTTCTTC. This chain uses TRBV7-9 with TRBJ2-1; 9 nucleotides line up with TRBD1. Trimming removed 10 bases from V and 6 bases from J; junction bases left unmatched: 4. Germline-derived CDR1 and CDR2 are SEHNR and FQNEAQ (reference sequence). The CDR3 has 12 residues.

J is TRBJ1-1 and V is TRBV30; 7 bases map to TRBD1. There are 15 residues in the CDR3. Losses at the gene ends were 1 base for V and 4 bases for J; bases not matched to a gene: 9. CDR1 GTSNPN and CDR2 SVGIG come from the germline V gene (reference sequence). CDR3 residues: CAWSEGQAYFTEAFF. CDR3 nucleotide sequence: TGTGCCTGGAGTGAAGGACAGGCTTATTTCACTGAAGCTTTCTTT.

V is TRBV19 and J is TRBJ2-5; tentative D call: TRBD1 (5 bases). Trimming pared 6 bases from V and 1 base from J, leaving 9 bases between. The germline V gene has CDR1 LNHDA and CDR2 SQIVND (reference sequence). The CDR3 loop spans 13 amino acids. The CDR3 bases are TGTGCCAGTAGGAGACAGCTCCAAGAGACCCAGTACTTC. Its protein product is CASRRQLQETQYF.

In this sample, this clone turned up once. The chain joins TRBV19 to TRBJ1-1, with TRBD1 identical over 7 bases. The CDR3 is made up of 15 amino acids. The V and J ends lost 3 bases and 10 bases, in that order; junction bases with no gene match: 14. Germline V gene data show CDR1 as LNHDA and CDR2 as SQIVND (reference sequence). The CDR3 DNA sequence: TGTGCCAGTAGTATCAACCGGGACAGCGAGGGTCTAGCTTTCTTT. Protein sequence: CASSINRDSEGLAFF.

This rearrangement joins TRBV5-1 to TRBJ1-6; possibly TRBD1 for D (5 bases). There are 14 residues in the CDR3. The V gene lost 4 bases and the J gene lost 8 bases, with 13 bases spanning the gap. CDR1 and CDR2 from the germline V gene are SGHRS and YFSETQ. The CDR3 coding sequence is TGCGCCAGCAGCCCGGGGGTGGGGGATTCACCCCTCCACTTT. Protein: CASSPGVGDSPLHF.

The chain recombines TRBV4-1 with TRBJ1-2; 7 nucleotides match TRBD1. Germline CDR1 MGHRA, CDR2 YSYEKL. The CDR3 contains 17 residues. V trimming: 3 bases; J trimming: 0 bases; junction bases outside the gene matches: 10. CDR3 sequence: CASSQGRQGGSNYGYTF. As DNA, the CDR3 is TGCGCCAGCAGCCAGGGCCGACAGGGAGGCTCTAACTATGGCTACACCTTC.

This clone was detected once. The J gene is TRBJ2-7, the V gene TRBV5-4; 11 positions match TRBD1. The germline gives CDR1 SGHNT, CDR2 YYREEE (reference sequence). The CDR3 is made up of 13 amino acids. J lost 6 bases, V lost 4 bases, and 3 bases had no gene match. This CDR3 reads CASSQGQGAEQYF. As DNA, the CDR3 is TGTGCCAGCAGCCAAGGACAGGGGGCCGAGCAGTACTTC.

V usage is TRBV27 and J usage is TRBJ1-5, with D tentatively TRBD1 (5 bases). The V gene lost 2 bases and the J gene lost 2 bases, with 10 bases spanning the gap. Per germline, CDR1 MNHEY and CDR2 SMNVEV (reference sequence). CDR3 length equals 15 residues. In nucleotides, the CDR3 is TGTGCCAGCAGTTTAGGCAGGGCAGGCAATCAGCCCCAGCATTTT. It is translated as CASSLGRAGNQPQHF.